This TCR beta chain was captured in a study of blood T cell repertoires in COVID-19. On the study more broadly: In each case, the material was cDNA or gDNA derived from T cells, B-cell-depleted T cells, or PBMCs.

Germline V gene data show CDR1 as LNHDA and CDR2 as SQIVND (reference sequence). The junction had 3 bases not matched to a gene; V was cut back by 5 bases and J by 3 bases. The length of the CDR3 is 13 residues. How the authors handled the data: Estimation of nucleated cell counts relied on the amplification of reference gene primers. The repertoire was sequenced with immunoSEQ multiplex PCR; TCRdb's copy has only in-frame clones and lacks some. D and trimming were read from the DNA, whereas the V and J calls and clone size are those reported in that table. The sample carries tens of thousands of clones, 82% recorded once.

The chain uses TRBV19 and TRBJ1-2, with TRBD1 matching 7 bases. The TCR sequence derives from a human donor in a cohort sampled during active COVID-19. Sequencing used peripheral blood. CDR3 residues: CASSPQGDYGYTF. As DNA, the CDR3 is TGTGCCAGTAGTCCGCAGGGGGACTATGGCTACACCTTC.